Following are 9 T cell receptor beta chains from one sample sequenced in a study of cytomegalovirus exposure and HLA in healthy donors. PCR primers comprised 60 Vbeta and 13 Jbeta primers. The table came from immunoSEQ multiplex PCR; TCRdb's copy has only in-frame clones and leaves some out. The data hold some 130,000 clones, with roughly three quarters observed a single time. Sequencing used PBMCs. The receptors shown here come from a man aged 30 to 45 in good health and CMV-seronegative.

This chain joins TRBV19 and TRBJ2-5; D ambiguous. Germline CDR1 and CDR2: LNHDA and SQIVND (reference sequence). The CDR3 spans 12 residues. Trimming took 8 bases from V and 5 from J, leaving 12 bases between them. Here the CDR3 reads CASGEVSETQYF. CDR3 sequence (DNA): TGTGCCAGTGGAGAGGTTTCGGAGACCCAGTACTTC. Looking up the rest from reference TRBV19 and TRBJ2-5 gives the full variable domain: DGGITQSPKYLFRKEGQNVTLSCEQNLNHDAMYWYRQDPGQGLRLIYYSQIVNDFQKGDIAEGYSVSREKKESFPLTVTSAQKNPTAFYLCASGEVSETQYFGPGTRLLVL.

CDR3 residues: CASRGSRVWETQYF. In DNA, the CDR3 is TGTGCCAGCAGGGGGAGTAGGGTTTGGGAGACCCAGTACTTC. The chain couples TRBV28 to TRBJ2-5; D possibly corresponds to TRBD2 (5 bases). CDR1 MDHEN and CDR2 SYDVKM come from the germline V gene. The V end was cut by 6 bases, the J end by 5 bases, with 16 bases between. This CDR3 is 14 amino acids long. Supplemented by reference TRBV28 and TRBJ2-5, the full variable domain reads DVKVTQSSRYLVKRTGEKVFLECVQDMDHENMFWYRQDPGLGLRLIYFSYDVKMKEKGDIPEGYSVSREKKERFSLILESASTNQTSMYLCASRGSRVWETQYFGPGTRLLVL.

The CDR3 DNA follows: TGTGCCAGCAGCTCCCGGGGAGCGAGAGCTTTCTTT. As protein: CASSSRGARAFF. V gene TRBV7-2 combines with J gene TRBJ1-1; D not resolved. CDR1 and CDR2 from the germline V gene are SGHTA and FQGNSA. V shed 4 bases and J shed 10 bases, with 13 bases lying between them. The CDR3 consists of 12 residues.

CDR3: CASSLDSPGQGNEKLFF. Here the CDR3 DNA reads TGCGCCAGCAGCTTGGATTCTCCGGGACAGGGTAATGAAAAACTGTTTTTT. This chain uses TRBV5-1 with TRBJ1-4; TRBD1 aligns across 9 bases. J was trimmed by 4 bases and V by 0 bases; bases with no gene match: 7. This CDR3 region has 17 residues. CDR1 is SGHRS, CDR2 YFSETQ, per germline.

This clone was seen only a few times. The rearrangement links TRBV19 to TRBJ2-1, with D perhaps TRBD2 (6 bases). Germline V lookup: CDR1 LNHDA, CDR2 SQIVND (reference sequence). This CDR3 has 16 amino acids. Trimming shortened V by 3 bases and J by 4 bases, and 16 bases separated the two germline ends. The CDR3, as DNA: TGTGCCAGTAGTATTGTCCCTAGCGCCATTTACAATGAGCAGTTCTTC. Encoded protein: CASSIVPSAIYNEQFF.

CDR3 amino acids: CASSVAPTGEQYF. CDR3 nucleotide sequence: TGTGCCAGCAGCGTAGCCCCTACGGGCGAGCAGTACTTC. The V gene is TRBV9, the J gene TRBJ2-7, with D unclear. CDR3 length equals 13 residues. The germline V and J ends were trimmed by 0 bases and 6 bases, with 10 bases remaining between them. CDR1 and CDR2 (germline): SGDLS, YYNGEE.

V is TRBV6-5 and J is TRBJ1-1, with D perhaps TRBD1 (5 bases). The V gene lost 11 bases and the J gene lost 5 bases, with 12 bases spanning the gap. Germline CDR1 reads MNHEY; CDR2 reads SVGAGI. The CDR3 has 11 amino acids. The CDR3 nucleotides are TGTGCCGCTCTGGGGGGGACTGAAGCTTTCTTT. This gives the protein CAALGGTEAFF.

The chain links TRBV10-1 to TRBJ2-2; the D gene is possibly TRBD2 (5 bases). The CDR3 covers 15 residues. Trimming removed 5 bases from V and 5 bases from J, with 15 bases in between. Germline CDR1 reads WNHNN; CDR2 reads SYGVQD (reference sequence). The CDR3 loop reads CASSCGRTGTGELFF. Here the CDR3 DNA reads TGCGCCAGCAGTTGCGGGCGGACCGGGACCGGGGAGCTGTTTTTT.

This chain connects TRBV4-1 to TRBJ2-2; a weak D match, TRBD2 (6 bases). The CDR3 is 17 amino acids. V lost 1 base and J 5 bases, leaving 17 bases between the germline ends. Germline V CDR1 and CDR2: MGHRA, YSYEKL. CDR3 residues: CASSQAIAGLRTGELFF. CDR3 DNA: TGCGCCAGCAGCCAAGCGATTGCGGGGCTTAGGACCGGGGAGCTGTTTTTT.